The next 26 T cell receptor beta chains were all read from a single sample in a study of cytomegalovirus exposure and HLA in healthy donors. The repertoire was sequenced with immunoSEQ multiplex PCR; TCRdb's copy has only in-frame clones and lacks some. The data contain 90,000 to 110,000 clones, around 87% of them seen just once; the ten biggest clones take up approximately 4%. Sequencing input: PBMCs. Source of these receptors: a woman aged 18 to 35 in good health and CMV-seropositive.

The CDR3 DNA is TGCGCCAGCAGTGACCAAGTCGGTCAGCCCCAGCATTTT. Its translation is CASSDQVGQPQHF. The chain employs TRBV10-2 and TRBJ1-5, with no clear D. Germline V gene lookup returns CDR1 WSHSY and CDR2 SAAADI. The CDR3 is 13 amino acids. V shed 3 bases and J shed 6 bases, with 9 bases lying between them.

Regarding this clone: Sequence at one end of the junction differs from germline and may be a read error. The chain joins TRBV19 to TRBJ1-4, with D unresolved. The CDR3 consists of 12 residues. Germline V CDR1 and CDR2: LNHDA, SQIVND (reference sequence). The CDR3 region has the DNA TGTGCCAGTAGTAGCCCCGGGAGGACGAGCCGTTTT. This codes for CASSSPGRTSRF. The entire variable domain, with the rest obtained from reference TRBV19 and TRBJ1-4, is as follows: DGGITQSPKYLFRKEGQNVTLSCEQNLNHDAMYWYRQDPGQGLRLIYYSQIVNDFQKGDIAEGYSVSREKKESFPLTVTSAQKNPTAFYLCASSSPGRTSRFGSGTQLSVL.

The V and J genes are TRBV4-1 and TRBJ1-3; D call uncertain. Trimming pared 0 bases from V and 2 bases from J, leaving 8 bases between. Germline CDR1 MGHRA, CDR2 YSYEKL. The CDR3 contains 15 residues. The chain's CDR3 is CASSQDTGTGNTIYF. Written as DNA, the CDR3 is TGCGCCAGCAGCCAAGATACGGGGACTGGAAACACCATATATTTT.

This clone was observed once. The chain recombines TRBV5-1 with TRBJ2-7; D possibly corresponds to TRBD2 (7 bases). The CDR3 is 12 amino acids. Trimming took 2 bases from V and 7 from J, leaving 10 bases between them. CDR1 is SGHRS and CDR2 is YFSETQ in the germline V gene. The CDR3 DNA sequence: TGCGCCAGCAGCTTACAGGGAGGGGAGCAGTACTTC. This gives the protein CASSLQGGEQYF. The full variable domain, completed using reference TRBV5-1 and TRBJ2-7, is KAGVTQTPRYLIKTRGQQVTLSCSPISGHRSVSWYQQTPGQGLQFLFEYFSETQRNKGNFPGRFSGRQFSNSRSEMNVSTLELGDSALYLCASSLQGGEQYFGPGTRLTVT.

The V call is TRBV29-1, the J call TRBJ2-3; 9 bases map to TRBD1. V lost 6 bases and J lost 4; bases outside the gene matches: 8. Germline loops: CDR1 SQVTM, CDR2 ANQGSEA. This CDR3 comprises 14 residues. This CDR3 is CSVTQGARADTQYF. The CDR3 region has the DNA TGCAGCGTGACACAGGGGGCAAGGGCAGATACGCAGTATTTT.

The CDR3 reads CASSDRGNSNEKLFF. In DNA, the CDR3 is TGTGCCAGCAGTGACCGCGGGAACTCTAATGAAAAACTGTTTTTT. This rearrangement joins TRBV2 to TRBJ1-4; D is unresolved. CDR3 length: 15 amino acids. In germline, CDR1 is SNHLY, CDR2 FYNNEI. V lost 3 bases to trimming and J lost 3 bases, with 11 bases between them.

This chain links TRBV5-1 with TRBJ2-1; TRBD2 matches 9 bases. Germline CDR1 is SGHRS and CDR2 is YFSETQ. This CDR3 spans 17 amino acids. The V and J ends lost 5 bases and 6 bases, in that order; junction bases with no gene match: 15. CDR3 amino acids: CASSTGVLAGSRNEQFF. CDR3 nucleotides: TGCGCCAGCAGTACTGGGGTGCTAGCGGGGTCACGCAATGAGCAGTTCTTC. Using reference TRBV5-1 and TRBJ2-1 for the parts outside the CDR3, the full variable domain is KAGVTQTPRYLIKTRGQQVTLSCSPISGHRSVSWYQQTPGQGLQFLFEYFSETQRNKGNFPGRFSGRQFSNSRSEMNVSTLELGDSALYLCASSTGVLAGSRNEQFFGPGTRLTVL.

This sequence joins TRBV4-1 and TRBJ2-2; D unclear. Trimming removed 2 bases at V and 2 bases at J, with 9 bases between. The CDR3 length is 15 residues. Germline V gene data show CDR1 as MGHRA and CDR2 as YSYEKL. The DNA of the CDR3 is TGCGCCAGCAGCCAATTTCGCGTAAACACCGGGGAGCTGTTTTTT. The encoded protein is CASSQFRVNTGELFF.

This clone appeared once. V usage is TRBV28 and J usage is TRBJ2-1, with 7 positions matching TRBD1. Germline CDR1 and CDR2: MDHEN and SYDVKM. V lost 7 bases, J lost 0 bases, and 6 bases stayed unmatched. The length of the CDR3 is 15 residues. The CDR3 nucleotides read TGTGCCAGCATCCCAGGGGGTCTCTCCTACAATGAGCAGTTCTTC. It specifies CASIPGGLSYNEQFF.

The rearrangement uses TRBV5-6 and TRBJ2-2; 11 nucleotides line up with TRBD2. V lost 3 bases to trimming and J lost 4 bases; unmatched junction nucleotides: 8. The germline gives CDR1 SGHDT, CDR2 YYEEEE. The CDR3 spans 17 residues. CDR3 sequence (DNA): TGTGCCAGCAGCTCCCGGGTAGCGGGAGGGGGCACCGGGGAGCTGTTTTTT. Protein product: CASSSRVAGGGTGELFF.

The chain recombines TRBV7-9 with TRBJ1-2; D is possibly TRBD1 (6 bases). The CDR3 totals 13 residues. The germline CDR1 and CDR2 sequences are SEHNR and FQNEAQ (reference sequence). Trimming left V 5 bases short and J 2 bases short, with 9 bases between. CDR3 sequence (DNA): TGTGCCAGCAGCCCGACAGGAAACTATGGCTACACCTTC. This sequence encodes CASSPTGNYGYTF.

The genes are TRBV5-6 and TRBJ1-6, with a possible D match to TRBD1 (6 bases). This CDR3 region has 15 residues. CDR1 and CDR2 (germline): SGHDT, YYEEEE. Trimming shortened V by 1 base and J by 9 bases, and 14 bases separated the two germline ends. CDR3 loop: CASSLSVRGGSPLHF. For the CDR3, the DNA is TGTGCCAGCAGCTTGTCGGTTAGGGGGGGTTCACCCCTCCACTTT.

The genes are TRBV7-2 and TRBJ1-2, with D unclear. This CDR3 spans 14 amino acids. The V gene lost 5 bases and the J gene lost 0 bases, with 10 bases spanning the gap. CDR1 is SGHTA, CDR2 FQGNSA, per germline. CDR3 sequence reads: CASSPGRSNYGYTF. In DNA, the CDR3 is TGTGCCAGCAGCCCCGGGAGGTCTAACTATGGCTACACCTTC.

This chain links TRBV6-6 with TRBJ1-5; 10 bases agree with TRBD1. Germline CDR1 is MNHNY and CDR2 is SVGAGI (reference sequence). Losses at the gene ends were 7 bases for V and 5 bases for J; bases not matched to a gene: 8. The CDR3 covers 15 residues. The CDR3 is CASKVRTGGDQPQHF. DNA for the CDR3: TGTGCCAGCAAGGTTAGGACAGGGGGAGATCAGCCCCAGCATTTT.

J is TRBJ2-5 and V is TRBV13, with D perhaps matching TRBD1 (7 bases). The CDR3 runs to 15 residues. The germline V and J ends were trimmed by 4 bases and 5 bases, with 17 bases remaining between them. Germline V gives CDR1 PRHDT, CDR2 FYEKMQ (reference sequence). Written as DNA, the CDR3 is TGTGCCAGCAGCTGGAGACAGGGCGCGGGGGAGACCCAGTACTTC. It yields the protein CASSWRQGAGETQYF.

This chain links TRBV7-9 with TRBJ2-3; 7 nucleotides line up with TRBD2. Germline V CDR1 and CDR2: SEHNR, FQNEAQ (reference sequence). With V trimmed by 2 bases and J by 1 base, 3 bases remained unmatched. This CDR3 spans 15 amino acids. CDR3 in amino acids: CASSLNGGGTDTQYF. Written as DNA, the CDR3 is TGTGCCAGCAGCTTAAATGGGGGGGGCACAGATACGCAGTATTTT.

J is TRBJ2-7 and V is TRBV4-1, with TRBD1 matching over 8 bases. The CDR3 is 16 residues long. Trimming took 2 bases from V and 0 from J; bases not matched to a gene: 6. Germline V CDR1 and CDR2: MGHRA, YSYEKL. CDR3 DNA: TGCGCCAGCAGCCAAAGACAGGGGATAGGCTCCTACGAGCAGTACTTC. It specifies CASSQRQGIGSYEQYF.

This clone was detected once. The chain employs TRBV18 and TRBJ1-1; D call uncertain. The germline V and J ends were trimmed by 1 base and 8 bases, with 14 bases remaining between them. Germline V gives CDR1 KGHSH, CDR2 LQKENI. This CDR3 is 14 amino acids long. CDR3 coding DNA: TGTGCCAGCTCACCACGTAGAACGGCGGAGGAAGCTTTCTTT. Protein sequence: CASSPRRTAEEAFF.

The genes are TRBV5-1 and TRBJ2-6; 9 nucleotides line up with TRBD2. V lost 3 bases to trimming and J lost 0 bases; unmatched junction nucleotides: 1. Germline V gene sequence: CDR1 SGHRS, CDR2 YFSETQ. This CDR3 is 16 amino acids long. CDR3 region: CASSWRGGSGANVLTF. In DNA, the CDR3 is TGCGCCAGCAGCTGGCGGGGGGGCTCTGGGGCCAACGTCCTGACTTTC.

This sequence joins TRBV27 and TRBJ2-2; 8 bases agree with TRBD1. Germline V gene sequence: CDR1 MNHEY, CDR2 SMNVEV (reference sequence). V lost 3 bases to trimming and J lost 6 bases; unmatched junction nucleotides: 6. The CDR3 runs to 15 residues. The DNA of the CDR3 is TGTGCCAGCAGTTTCTCAGGGGGCGACGCCGGGGAGCTGTTTTTT. Translation: CASSFSGGDAGELFF.

This clone was found a few times. This chain connects TRBV6-4 to TRBJ2-2, with 14 bases lining up with TRBD2. V was clipped by 0 bases and J by 5 bases; unmatched bases: 8. This CDR3 comprises 19 residues. Per the germline V gene, CDR1 is MRHNA and CDR2 is SNTAGT. The CDR3 is CASSDSIGTSGSETGELFF. In nucleotides, the CDR3 is TGTGCCAGCAGTGACTCGATTGGGACTAGCGGGAGTGAAACCGGGGAGCTGTTTTTT.

The chain's CDR3 is CASKDRIGGPMGAFF. The CDR3 DNA reads TGTGCCAGCAAGGACCGGATTGGGGGCCCTATGGGAGCTTTCTTT. The chain is built from TRBV7-2 and TRBJ1-1, with D perhaps matching TRBD1 (6 bases). Germline CDR1 reads SGHTA; CDR2 reads FQGNSA. The V end lost 7 bases, the J end lost 10 bases, and 25 bases lay between the germline ends. This CDR3 region has 15 residues.

J is TRBJ2-7 and V is TRBV18; tentatively, D is TRBD1 (6 bases). The length of the CDR3 is 16 residues. Trimming shortened V by 2 bases and J by 3 bases, and 17 bases separated the two germline ends. In germline, CDR1 is KGHSH, CDR2 LQKENI. The DNA for the CDR3 is TGTGCCAGCTCACCAGGGGGCGGCCCTTCTATCTACGAGCAGTACTTC. Its protein product is CASSPGGGPSIYEQYF.

The V call is TRBV9, the J call TRBJ2-2, with 7 positions matching TRBD1. The CDR3 extends over 16 amino acids. The J segment lost 2 bases and the V segment lost 3 bases, leaving 7 bases of the junction unmatched. From germline, CDR1 is SGDLS and CDR2 YYNGEE. The CDR3 reads CASSDPQGINTGELFF. CDR3 nucleotides: TGTGCCAGCAGCGACCCACAGGGGATTAACACCGGGGAGCTGTTTTTT.

The chain carries TRBV4-1 and TRBJ2-3; 7 bases align to TRBD1. The CDR3 is 14 amino acids. Trimming took 3 bases from V and 0 from J; bases not matched to a gene: 0. Germline V lookup: CDR1 MGHRA, CDR2 YSYEKL. CDR3 protein: CASSQTGSTDTQYF. In nucleotides, the CDR3 is TGCGCCAGCAGCCAGACAGGGAGCACAGATACGCAGTATTTT.

The J gene is TRBJ2-7, the V gene TRBV5-4, with 8 bases that match TRBD2. This CDR3 spans 14 amino acids. The J segment lost 4 bases and the V segment lost 5 bases, leaving 8 bases of the junction unmatched. CDR1 and CDR2 (germline): SGHNT, YYREEE (reference sequence). Here the CDR3 DNA reads TGTGCCAGCAGAAAGCGGGAGTTCCCTTACGAGCAGTACTTC. It codes for CASRKREFPYEQYF.